This TCR beta chain was obtained from a study of Graves' ophthalmopathy and Graves' hyperthyroidism. The length of the CDR3 is 14 residues. V dropped 5 bases and J dropped 2 bases, with 13 bases sitting between them. Germline V gene sequence: CDR1 LNHDA, CDR2 SQIVND (reference sequence). People with hyperthyroidism were aged 18 to 65 and newly diagnosed, under 2 months' duration. Lactation, pregnancy, uncontrolled infections and other autoimmune diseases were all grounds for excluding patients. Study-level findings and limits: The model forecast ophthalmopathy progression, reaching over 70% sensitivity and roughly 72% specificity. Most expanded thyroid clonotypes above 0.001 frequency also appeared in blood.

This clonotype was counted ten times or more. No antigen is known for it. CDR3 regions of TCR beta were amplified from RNA transcripts. Investigators did first-round RT-PCR with HTBI primers, then second-round multiplex PCR. A single record per CDR3 protein comes from TCRdb applying MiXCR to the multiplex PCR reads. The data hold roughly 610,000 distinct CDR3 sequences, with about a fifth observed a single time. The chain is built from TRBV19 and TRBJ2-7, with D perhaps assigned TRBD1 or TRBD2 (5 bases each). This clonotype was sampled from a woman aged 18 to 35 with stable Graves' hyperthyroidism. Some clones in this sample may be carry-over from other donors' samples. Sequencing was performed on peripheral blood. The DNA for the CDR3 is TGTGCCAGTAGTGCCGGGACCGGTACCTACGAGCAGTACTTC. Translating gives CASSAGTGTYEQYF.